This TCR beta chain was observed in a study of T cell responses to AZD1222 COVID-19 vaccine (dated by TCRdb to about 2021). A note on the overall study: A total of 230 to 250 trial participants underwent TCR sequencing, of whom nearly 210 received two doses of AZD1222 and some 26 received two doses of the MenACWY control vaccine. Enrollment into the trials was organized by age into subgroups of 18-55, 56-69 and 70-plus years, and those subgroups contained roughly 150, 30 and 60 TCR-sequenced participants, respectively.

This specimen's time point label, per the study, means: about 28 days (+/-7) after the second vaccine dose. What the treatment or condition label conveys for this sample: meningococcal conjugate vaccine given as trial control. Vaccinee samples were obtained from the UK trials COV001 and COV002, which included a single-blind randomized controlled phase 2/3 trial of AZD1222 (ChAdOx1 nCoV-19) in healthy adults. For TCRbeta chain sequencing, PBMC samples were collected from trial participants at day 0 and at day 28 after the second dose. The paper's findings and limits, for the study overall: Conclusions about previously exposed vaccinees were limited because only a handful of AZD1222 recipients were SARS-CoV-2 seropositive at baseline. The whole spike protein was spanned by vaccine-associated CD4 TCRs, and dominant responses were seen in regions 160-218 and 743-854. Because no samples from the day 14 peak response were available, repertoires could be characterized only after the peak T cell response. A significant rise in spike-specific TCR breadth and depth was observed after two AZD1222 doses relative to day 0 and relative to MenACWY recipients. Epitopes outside the regions mutated in the B.1.351 and B.1.1.7 variants were reportedly recognized by nearly half of the unique spike-specific TCRs. Participants were mostly white British and included more females than males, and it was suggested by the authors that clonal diversity may have been underestimated. The 56-69-year group was small, and its depth increase did not reach significance, likely because of low power.

The CDR3 regions of human TCRbeta chains were analyzed by immunosequencing. Turning to the authors' computational methods: Repertoire TCRs were matched against a reference library of SARS-CoV-2-specific TCRs generated with the MIRA antigen-specificity platform. Breadth meant the fraction of unique TCRs that were SARS-CoV-2-associated, whereas depth meant the fraction of total T cells that were SARS-CoV-2-associated. Using the MIRA data, each spike-specific TCR was mapped to the spike region that the TCR reacts to and placed in a CD4 or CD8 class. Log10-transformed breadth and depth values were compared by one-way ANOVA with Sidak's multiple comparisons tests. Not all clones reach the TCRdb copy of this immuneACCESS table, which keeps in-frame sequences only. Checked studies attribute under half of the gap to unresolved V genes and leave the rest unexplained. V and J calls and clone size are given by that table; D and trimming were obtained from the DNA. This sample holds over 100,000 clones; around 85% were observed only once. Approximately 8% of the sample rests with the top ten.

As to this clone: Its recognized antigen is unknown. No base quality values were provided; no much bigger clone lies one nucleotide off.

The V and J ends are trimmed by 6 bases and 1 base, leaving 9 bases between them. CDR1 and CDR2 are read off the germline V gene as SGHNT and YENEEA. The CDR3 runs 13 residues from the cysteine to the phenylalanine. The sequence is cut down to CDR3 DNA, 39 bases in frame from base 1. Rearrangement joined TRBV11-3 to TRBJ1-1; no D segment can be confidently identified. This material consisted of peripheral blood, taken 28 days after the second dose of the MenACWY control vaccine. The origin of this receptor is an adult who received the MenACWY meningococcal vaccine as a control. CDR3 protein: CASREWKNTEAFF. The sequenced DNA is TGTGCCAGCAGGGAATGGAAGAACACTGAAGCTTTCTTT.